A single sample gave rise to the 30 T cell receptor beta chains below, sequenced in a study of PD-1 blockade in classical Hodgkin lymphoma. Time point reported: cycle 4 day 1 (C4D1), after less than 7 weeks of nivolumab. Every patient was affected by relapse after autologous stem cell transplantation, while exposure to brentuximab vedotin was not uniform. The table came from immunoSEQ multiplex PCR; TCRdb's copy has only in-frame clones and leaves some out. The repertoire includes 110,000 or so clones, approximately 89% of them detected once, and around 17% sits in the top ten. The material was peripheral blood mononuclear cells (PBMCs), obtained before the fourth cycle of nivolumab. The origin of the receptors is a human donor with classical Hodgkin lymphoma.

The chain uses TRBV7-8 and TRBJ2-3, with 11 bases matching TRBD2. The germline CDR1 and CDR2 sequences are SGHVS and FQNEAQ. The CDR3 totals 15 residues. V was clipped by 2 bases and J by 6 bases; unmatched bases: 4. The CDR3 DNA is TGTGCCAGCAGCTTACGGGCTAGCGGGGGGGATACGCAGTATTTT. It translates to CASSLRASGGDTQYF.

The chain carries TRBV6-5 and TRBJ1-5; tentative D call: TRBD1 (6 bases). Germline CDR1 is MNHEY and CDR2 is SVGAGI. V lost 4 bases, J lost 1 base, and 11 bases lay in between. The CDR3 consists of 15 residues. Here the CDR3 reads CASSSGGPSNQPQHF. The CDR3 nucleotides read TGTGCCAGCAGTTCCGGGGGGCCGAGCAATCAGCCCCAGCATTTT.

The chain couples TRBV27 to TRBJ1-2, with D possibly TRBD1 on 5 matching bases. Trimming pared 3 bases from V and 7 bases from J, leaving 21 bases between. This CDR3 comprises 16 residues. Germline V gives CDR1 MNHEY, CDR2 SMNVEV (reference sequence). This CDR3 reads CASSFLRQSTYSGYTF. CDR3 coding DNA: TGTGCCAGCAGTTTCCTCCGACAGAGCACCTATAGTGGCTACACCTTC.

About this clone: Other nucleotide sequences in the sample specify the same CDR3. This sequence joins TRBV5-6 and TRBJ1-2; no clear D gene. CDR1 and CDR2 (germline): SGHDT, YYEEEE. The CDR3 loop spans 13 amino acids. Trimming pared 0 bases from V and 2 bases from J, leaving 5 bases between. The DNA of the CDR3 is TGTGCCAGCAGCTTGGACACCAACTATGGCTACACCTTC. It encodes CASSLDTNYGYTF. The entire variable domain, with the rest obtained from reference TRBV5-6 and TRBJ1-2, is as follows: DAGVTQSPTHLIKTRGQQVTLRCSPKSGHDTVSWYQQALGQGPQFIFQYYEEEERQRGNFPDRFSGHQFPNYSSELNVNALLLGDSALYLCASSLDTNYGYTFGSGTRLTVV.

The gene calls are TRBV18 and TRBJ1-4, with D perhaps TRBD1 (6 bases). V was shortened by 2 bases and J by 8 bases, with 12 bases between the two germline ends. The V gene's germline CDR1 is KGHSH and CDR2 LQKENI. The CDR3 runs 14 residues. CDR3 sequence reads: CASSPGTRREKLFF. For the CDR3, the DNA is TGTGCCAGCTCACCAGGGACACGACGAGAAAAACTGTTTTTT.

The chain recombines TRBV10-2 with TRBJ2-1, with TRBD2 identical over 8 bases. CDR1 is WSHSY, CDR2 SAAADI, per germline. With 0 bases clipped from V and 3 bases from J, the junction kept 7 bases outside the gene matches. The CDR3 totals 17 residues. The CDR3 DNA sequence: TGCGCCAGCAGTGAGTCGTTTGCTAGCGGGTACTACAATGAGCAGTTCTTC. This encodes CASSESFASGYYNEQFF.

This clone was detected only once. The chain is built from TRBV5-8 and TRBJ1-1; D is uncertain. Trimming stripped 1 base from V and 1 base from J, with 11 bases between. This CDR3 contains 15 residues. The V gene's germline CDR1 is SGHTS and CDR2 YDEGEE. As DNA, the CDR3 is TGTGCCAGCAGCTTGTTCGGAGGAGGGAACACTGAAGCTTTCTTT. Residues: CASSLFGGGNTEAFF.

The chain links TRBV27 to TRBJ2-7; 7 bases agree with TRBD2. V lost 8 bases and J lost 7; bases outside the gene matches: 14. This CDR3 comprises 14 residues. Germline CDR1 and CDR2: MNHEY and SMNVEV (reference sequence). The CDR3 loop is CASVTGGAGKEQYF. In DNA form, the CDR3 reads TGTGCCAGCGTCACGGGTGGAGCGGGAAAAGAGCAGTACTTC.

This clone was picked up a small number of times. The chain is built from TRBV5-6 and TRBJ2-2, with D possibly called TRBD1 or TRBD2 (5 bases each). Germline loops: CDR1 SGHDT, CDR2 YYEEEE. V gave up 3 bases and J gave up 0 bases, with 12 bases separating them. The CDR3 runs 16 residues. CDR3 protein: CASSSWGTSNTGELFF. CDR3 in DNA: TGTGCCAGCAGCTCGTGGGGGACCTCGAACACCGGGGAGCTGTTTTTT. Looking up the rest from reference TRBV5-6 and TRBJ2-2 gives the full variable domain: DAGVTQSPTHLIKTRGQQVTLRCSPKSGHDTVSWYQQALGQGPQFIFQYYEEEERQRGNFPDRFSGHQFPNYSSELNVNALLLGDSALYLCASSSWGTSNTGELFFGEGSRLTVL.

This clone was seen once. The rearrangement links TRBV7-2 to TRBJ2-1, with unresolved D. This CDR3 contains 15 residues. Deletions cut 1 base from V and 9 bases from J, with 16 bases between. Germline V CDR1 and CDR2: SGHTA, FQGNSA. The CDR3 here is CASSLGGSRRPEQFF. CDR3 in DNA: TGTGCCAGCAGCTTAGGGGGTAGCCGGCGCCCTGAGCAGTTCTTC.

The V gene is TRBV12-5, the J gene TRBJ2-4; TRBD1 matches at 7 bases. CDR3 length: 17 residues. CDR1 and CDR2 from the germline V gene are LGHNT and FRNRAP. Trimming at V came to 0 bases and at J to 0 bases, leaving 5 bases not matched to a gene. The DNA for the CDR3 is TGTGCTAGTGGTTTGGTACAGGGGCAGGGAGCCAAAAACATTCAGTACTTC. This translates into CASGLVQGQGAKNIQYF.

V is TRBV18 and J is TRBJ2-7; D is unclear. The germline V gene has CDR1 KGHSH and CDR2 LQKENI. V lost 3 bases to trimming and J lost 0 bases, with 3 bases between them. This CDR3 contains 12 residues. This chain's CDR3 is CASSPPSYEQYF. In DNA form, the CDR3 reads TGTGCCAGCTCACCGCCCTCCTACGAGCAGTACTTC.

CDR3 sequence: CASSEASWETQYF. DNA for the CDR3: TGCGCCAGCAGTGAGGCGAGTTGGGAGACCCAGTACTTC. V usage is TRBV10-1 and J usage is TRBJ2-5; D is unresolved. Trimming left V 2 bases short and J 5 bases short, with 9 bases between. The germline CDR1 and CDR2 sequences are WNHNN and SYGVQD (reference sequence). This CDR3 contains 13 residues.

This rearrangement joins TRBV5-1 to TRBJ2-3, with 9 bases fitting TRBD1. The CDR3 has 18 residues. V dropped 2 bases and J dropped 1; count of bases not matched to a gene: 11. The germline gives CDR1 SGHRS, CDR2 YFSETQ. CDR3 sequence (DNA): TGCGCCAGCAGCTTCCGGGACAGGGCTGGCTTGGGCACAGATACGCAGTATTTT. As protein: CASSFRDRAGLGTDTQYF.

The chain is built from TRBV6-5 and TRBJ2-7, with D possibly matching TRBD1 (5 bases). From germline, CDR1 is MNHEY and CDR2 SVGAGI. The CDR3 has 12 residues. The germline V and J ends were trimmed by 6 bases and 4 bases, with 10 bases remaining between them. The CDR3 coding sequence is TGTGCCAGCAGGGGGCAGGGATACGAGCAGTACTTC. This sequence encodes CASRGQGYEQYF.

The rearrangement joins TRBV27 to TRBJ1-1; a weak D match, TRBD1 (5 bases). The V end was cut by 6 bases, the J end by 1 base, with 12 bases between. This CDR3 region has 14 residues. The germline V gene has CDR1 MNHEY and CDR2 SMNVEV (reference sequence). CDR3 loop: CASSRRQKNTEAFF. The CDR3 nucleotides are TGTGCCAGCAGCCGCCGACAGAAGAACACTGAAGCTTTCTTT.

The CDR3 nucleotides read TGTGCCAGCAGCGCCTTGTATAAGACTGGGGACGAGCAGTACTTC. It encodes CASSALYKTGDEQYF. V gene TRBV5-4 combines with J gene TRBJ2-7, with D unresolved. The CDR3 extends over 15 amino acids. V lost 4 bases and J lost 5, with 19 bases in between. Germline V CDR1 and CDR2: SGHNT, YYREEE (reference sequence).

The rearrangement uses TRBV6-5 and TRBJ1-1; possibly TRBD1 for D (6 bases). The V gene's germline CDR1 is MNHEY and CDR2 SVGAGI. Trimming cost V 9 bases and J 6 bases, with 20 bases left between them. The CDR3 spans 14 residues. The CDR3 reads CASSEGGSKAEAFF. CDR3 nucleotides: TGTGCCAGTTCAGAAGGGGGTTCGAAGGCTGAAGCTTTCTTT.

The rearrangement links TRBV11-1 to TRBJ1-1; no firm D call. The CDR3 consists of 14 residues. V gave up 5 bases and J gave up 5 bases, with 15 bases separating them. Germline V gene data show CDR1 as SGHAT and CDR2 as FQDESV (reference sequence). The CDR3 spells CASSPMGFRTEAFF. In DNA form, the CDR3 reads TGTGCCAGCAGCCCAATGGGGTTCCGGACTGAAGCTTTCTTT.

The chain combines TRBV7-9 with TRBJ1-5, with D unresolved. The CDR3 sequence is 14 residues long. Deletions cut 4 bases from V and 1 base from J, with 8 bases between. The germline gives CDR1 SEHNR, CDR2 FQNEAQ (reference sequence). CDR3 sequence (DNA): TGTGCCAGCAGCTCTACCGAAAGCAATCAGCCCCAGCATTTT. Its translation: CASSSTESNQPQHF.

This chain joins TRBV28 and TRBJ2-7; D is unclear. This CDR3 is 15 amino acids long. The V end was cut by 6 bases, the J end by 2 bases, with 17 bases between. The germline CDR1 and CDR2 sequences are MDHEN and SYDVKM. The DNA for the CDR3 is TGTGCCAGCAGATCGCCCCGGATAGCTACCTACGAGCAGTACTTC. It codes for CASRSPRIATYEQYF.

This chain links TRBV19 with TRBJ1-5; D gene unclear. This CDR3 is built from 15 residues. The ends were cut back, 3 bases at V and 7 bases at J, with 16 bases in the middle. Germline values: CDR1 LNHDA, CDR2 SQIVND (reference sequence). Here the CDR3 reads CASSIQAAQRQPQHF. For the CDR3, the DNA is TGTGCCAGTAGTATCCAAGCGGCACAAAGGCAGCCCCAGCATTTT.

The chain combines TRBV25-1 with TRBJ2-7; the D gene is possibly TRBD1 (6 bases). In germline, CDR1 is MGHDK, CDR2 SYGVNS. V lost 4 bases and J 2 bases, leaving 12 bases between the germline ends. The CDR3 has 14 residues. This CDR3 reads CASSVGGRAYEQYF. DNA of the CDR3: TGTGCCAGCAGTGTAGGGGGACGCGCCTACGAGCAGTACTTC.

The V gene is TRBV4-3, the J gene TRBJ1-4; D is possibly TRBD1 (6 bases). V dropped 3 bases and J dropped 1 base, with 18 bases sitting between them. The length of the CDR3 is 18 residues. Germline loops: CDR1 LGHNA, CDR2 YSLEER. DNA for the CDR3: TGCGCCAGCAGCCAGGACGGGGTAGGGGGACTAACTAATGAAAAACTGTTTTTT. Residues: CASSQDGVGGLTNEKLFF.

The chain joins TRBV2 to TRBJ2-7; D tentatively reads TRBD1 or TRBD2 (6 bases each). The CDR3 has 13 amino acids. The germline CDR1 and CDR2 sequences are SNHLY and FYNNEI. V was shortened by 7 bases and J by 3 bases, with 13 bases between the two germline ends. The CDR3, as DNA: TGTGCCAGCAAGGGGGGTAGCGACTACGAGCAGTACTTC. Translation gives CASKGGSDYEQYF.

The rearrangement joins TRBV10-2 to TRBJ1-3, with TRBD1 matching over 7 bases. Losses at the gene ends were 6 bases for V and 0 bases for J; bases not matched to a gene: 5. Germline values: CDR1 WSHSY, CDR2 SAAADI. The CDR3 totals 15 residues. The CDR3 DNA reads as TGCGCCAGCAGCCGAGGGACAGCCTCTGGAAACACCATATATTTT. It is translated as CASSRGTASGNTIYF.

The chain combines TRBV18 with TRBJ1-5; 9 bases fit TRBD1. Germline V gene lookup returns CDR1 KGHSH and CDR2 LQKENI. This CDR3 is 14 amino acids long. V lost 3 bases, J lost 9 bases, and 6 bases stayed unmatched. The CDR3: CASSPTGGEGPQHF. CDR3 in DNA: TGTGCCAGCTCACCGACAGGGGGTGAGGGGCCCCAGCATTTT.

This clone has just one count. The V call is TRBV7-6, the J call TRBJ2-7; 9 bases align to TRBD1. The junction had 12 bases not matched to a gene; V was cut back by 5 bases and J by 4 bases. The length of the CDR3 is 16 residues. The germline V gene has CDR1 SGHVS and CDR2 FNYEAQ. The CDR3 DNA sequence: TGTGCCAGCAGCCCGCAACGGAGGACAGGGGTATACGAGCAGTACTTC. Amino acid sequence: CASSPQRRTGVYEQYF.

The gene calls are TRBV6-1 and TRBJ1-5, with D unresolved. This CDR3 comprises 14 residues. CDR1 and CDR2 (germline): MNHNS, SASEGT. V was pared by 4 bases and J by 3 bases, with 10 bases between. In nucleotides, the CDR3 is TGTGCCAGCAGTGGTAGCGGCTACAATCAGCCCCAGCATTTT. It codes for CASSGSGYNQPQHF.

The V gene is TRBV28, the J gene TRBJ2-7; no definite D call. Germline CDR1 and CDR2: MDHEN and SYDVKM. The CDR3 extends over 10 amino acids. Trimming took off 5 bases at V and 3 bases at J, with 2 bases between the two ends. The CDR3 nucleotides are TGTGCCAGCAGTCACTACGAGCAGTACTTC. Translating it yields CASSHYEQYF. Full variable domain (remainder filled in from reference TRBV28 and TRBJ2-7): DVKVTQSSRYLVKRTGEKVFLECVQDMDHENMFWYRQDPGLGLRLIYFSYDVKMKEKGDIPEGYSVSREKKERFSLILESASTNQTSMYLCASSHYEQYFGPGTRLTVT.